This T cell receptor beta chain derives from a study of blood T cells in healthy people across ages. The authors ran a second PCR of 7 to 11 cycles using a sample-barcoded 5' primer and a J-beta primer mix. TCRdb re-called the 5' RACE reads through MiXCR, storing one row per CDR3 protein. There are hundreds of thousands of distinct CDR3 sequences in the sample; around 62% occur only once, and 28% lies in the top ten. Concerning this clonotype: Antigen: not known.

CDR3 length equals 15 residues. The germline CDR1 and CDR2 sequences are MRHNA and SNTAGT. V trimming: 7 bases; J trimming: 4 bases; junction bases outside the gene matches: 9. Study-level points and caveats: Greater diversity and more naive CD4+ cells were seen in long-lived donors than in aged donors.

The sequence came from a young man in good health. The sample comprised blood. This chain joins TRBV6-4 and TRBJ2-1, with 8 bases lining up with TRBD2. The CDR3 region has the DNA TGTGCCAGCATTGTCGCGGGGGGCAAATACAATGAGCAGTTCTTC. It translates to CASIVAGGKYNEQFF.